Presented here are 26 T cell receptor beta chains from one specimen sequenced in a study of blood T cell repertoires in COVID-19. Some clones are missing from TCRdb's copy, which holds only in-frame ones; the method was immunoSEQ multiplex PCR. The repertoire holds around 700,000 clones, with about 87% as singletons. The sequenced sample was peripheral blood. The receptor set was obtained from a woman in her late teens or twenties with acute or convalescent COVID-19.

This clone was seen a handful of times. The V gene is TRBV4-3, the J gene TRBJ1-1; D possibly corresponds to TRBD1 (5 bases). Germline CDR1 and CDR2: LGHNA and YSLEER. V lost 1 base and J lost 0, with 6 bases in between. This CDR3 comprises 14 residues. The CDR3 sequence: CASSQGQLNTEAFF. DNA of the CDR3: TGCGCCAGCAGCCAAGGACAGTTGAACACTGAAGCTTTCTTT.

The rearrangement uses TRBV7-2 and TRBJ1-1, with 7 nucleotides matching TRBD1. J was trimmed by 0 bases and V by 7 bases; bases with no gene match: 5. The CDR3 length is 14 residues. The V gene's germline CDR1 is SGHTA and CDR2 FQGNSA. CDR3: CASNWDSLNTEAFF. The CDR3, as DNA: TGTGCCAGCAACTGGGACAGCTTGAACACTGAAGCTTTCTTT.

The chain has TRBV9 and TRBJ2-7; 7 bases match TRBD1. The CDR3 runs 12 residues. With V trimmed by 5 bases and J by 4 bases, 3 bases remained unmatched. The germline CDR1 and CDR2 sequences are SGDLS and YYNGEE. The chain's CDR3 is CASRDREYEQYF. Written as DNA, the CDR3 is TGTGCCAGCAGAGACAGGGAGTACGAGCAGTACTTC.

This rearrangement joins TRBV12-3 or TRBV12-4 to TRBJ2-1; D remains unclear. CDR3 length: 12 residues. V was trimmed by 6 bases and J by 8 bases, leaving 11 bases between them. CDR3 region: CASSYNGYEQFF. DNA of the CDR3: TGTGCCAGCAGCTATAACGGGTATGAGCAGTTCTTC.

This chain uses TRBV6-4 with TRBJ2-2; possibly TRBD1 for D (5 bases). V lost 5 bases and J 5 bases, leaving 12 bases between the germline ends. The CDR3 totals 14 residues. Germline values: CDR1 MRHNA, CDR2 SNTAGT. The CDR3 reads CASSKVQETGELFF. The CDR3 bases are TGTGCCAGCAGTAAAGTACAGGAAACCGGGGAGCTGTTTTTT.

The chain recombines TRBV5-4 with TRBJ2-5, with TRBD2 identical over 10 bases. The V segment lost 2 bases and the J segment 5 bases; nucleotides outside the gene matches: 6. The CDR3 contains 15 residues. Germline V gene sequence: CDR1 SGHNT, CDR2 YYREEE (reference sequence). CDR3 sequence (DNA): TGTGCCAGCAGCTTCCAGCGGGGGGGCCGTGAGACCCAGTACTTC. Encoded protein: CASSFQRGGRETQYF. Full variable domain (missing parts from reference TRBV5-4 and TRBJ2-5): ETGVTQSPTHLIKTRGQQVTLRCSSQSGHNTVSWYQQALGQGPQFIFQYYREEENGRGNFPPRFSGLQFPNYSSELNVNALELDDSALYLCASSFQRGGRETQYFGPGTRLLVL.

The chain combines TRBV29-1 with TRBJ1-1, with a tentative D call TRBD1 (5 bases). Trimming stripped 1 base from V and 1 base from J, with 7 bases between. Germline CDR1 SQVTM, CDR2 ANQGSEA. The CDR3 totals 13 residues. CDR3 nucleotides: TGCAGCGTTGAAGGACAGCAGAACACTGAAGCTTTCTTT. Amino acid sequence: CSVEGQQNTEAFF. The full variable domain, in which reference TRBV29-1 and TRBJ1-1 provide the parts outside the CDR3, is SAVISQKPSRDICQRGTSLTIQCQVDSQVTMMFWYRQQPGQSLTLIATANQGSEATYESGFVIDKFPISRPNLTFSTLTVSNMSPEDSSIYLCSVEGQQNTEAFFGQGTRLTVV.

The chain combines TRBV30 with TRBJ1-2; D gene ambiguous. The V end lost 1 base, the J end lost 4 bases, and 19 bases lay between the germline ends. Germline CDR1 GTSNPN, CDR2 SVGIG (reference sequence). This CDR3 contains 16 residues. CDR3 protein: CAWSAHGWEGGYGYTF. As DNA, the CDR3 is TGTGCCTGGAGTGCCCACGGATGGGAGGGCGGCTATGGCTACACCTTC. Looking up the rest from reference TRBV30 and TRBJ1-2 gives the full variable domain: SQTIHQWPATLVQPVGSPLSLECTVEGTSNPNLYWYRQAAGRGLQLLFYSVGIGQISSEVPQNLSASRPQDRQFILSSKKLLLSDSGFYLCAWSAHGWEGGYGYTFGSGTRLTVV.

The V and J genes are TRBV19 and TRBJ1-2; tentative D call: TRBD1 (6 bases). Per the germline V gene, CDR1 is LNHDA and CDR2 is SQIVND (reference sequence). This CDR3 contains 15 residues. Trimming removed 3 bases from V and 3 bases from J, with 14 bases in between. Written as DNA, the CDR3 is TGTGCCAGTAGTATCAGCGGACAGTTGCACTATGGCTACACCTTC. Protein: CASSISGQLHYGYTF.

This chain joins TRBV9 and TRBJ1-3, with 7 positions matching TRBD1. Trimming cost V 2 bases and J 2 bases; bases outside gene matches: 13. The CDR3 is made up of 18 amino acids. Germline V gene data show CDR1 as SGDLS and CDR2 as YYNGEE. CDR3 DNA: TGTGCCAGCAGCGTTAGTAGTAAGGACAGGCTAGCTGGAAACACCATATATTTT. Protein product: CASSVSSKDRLAGNTIYF.

V and J are TRBV3-1 (or the pseudogene TRBV3-2) and TRBJ1-6, with 8 bases fitting TRBD1. The J segment lost 8 bases and the V segment lost 4 bases, leaving 13 bases of the junction unmatched. Per the germline V gene, CDR1 is LGHDT and CDR2 is YNNKEL (reference sequence). This CDR3 has 17 residues. For the CDR3, the DNA is TGTGCCAGCAGCCCCAATTGCGCCCGGACAGGGTATTCACCCCTCCACTTT. It translates to CASSPNCARTGYSPLHF.

The V gene is TRBV1, the J gene TRBJ1-2; whether TRBD1, the table's D call, matches the DNA was not checked. TRBV1 is annotated as a pseudogene. The CDR3 consists of 19 residues. CDR3: CTSSQDPGWAFTQDDGYTF. CDR3 bases: TGCACCAGCAGCCAAGATCCGGGTTGGGCTTTCACACAGGACGATGGCTACACCTTC.

The chain joins TRBV9 to TRBJ1-1, with 7 bases identical to TRBD1. From germline, CDR1 is SGDLS and CDR2 YYNGEE. Losses at the gene ends were 4 bases for V and 2 bases for J; bases not matched to a gene: 8. The CDR3 has 15 amino acids. CDR3 coding DNA: TGTGCCAGCAGCCCCCTGGGACAGAGAAACACTGAAGCTTTCTTT. Translation: CASSPLGQRNTEAFF.

The V and J genes are TRBV5-1 and TRBJ2-1; 8 nucleotides align to TRBD1. The CDR3 runs to 15 residues. CDR1 is SGHRS, CDR2 YFSETQ, per germline. V lost 4 bases to trimming and J lost 7 bases; unmatched junction nucleotides: 10. The CDR3 here is CASSTGQGVWNEQFF. DNA for the CDR3: TGCGCCAGCAGCACCGGACAGGGAGTGTGGAATGAGCAGTTCTTC.

The DNA of the CDR3 is TGTGCCAGCAGCCGTAGCAACACTGAAGCTTTCTTT. It yields the protein CASSRSNTEAFF. The chain recombines TRBV5-4 with TRBJ1-1; D not resolved. Germline V gene lookup returns CDR1 SGHNT and CDR2 YYREEE (reference sequence). The CDR3 consists of 12 residues. With 4 bases removed from V and 2 bases from J, the gap between germline ends came to 6 bases.

CDR3 region: CASSPGRGSQPQHF. The CDR3 DNA reads as TGTGCCAGCAGCCCCGGCAGGGGGAGCCAGCCCCAGCATTTT. The chain employs TRBV11-2 and TRBJ1-5, with 7 bases that match TRBD1. Losses at the gene ends were 5 bases for V and 7 bases for J; bases not matched to a gene: 8. The germline CDR1 and CDR2 sequences are SGHAT and FQNNGV. The CDR3 has 14 residues.

V is TRBV6-5 and J is TRBJ2-7, with 7 bases fitting TRBD1. Germline trimming cut 5 bases from V and 2 bases from J; bases unmatched to any gene: 6. The CDR3 is 14 amino acids. Germline V gives CDR1 MNHEY, CDR2 SVGAGI. CDR3: CASSRQGLTYEQYF. In nucleotides, the CDR3 is TGTGCCAGCAGTAGACAGGGCCTTACCTACGAGCAGTACTTC.

This clone appeared once. The chain couples TRBV18 to TRBJ2-7, with D possibly TRBD1 on 5 matching bases. V was pared by 3 bases and J by 6 bases, with 9 bases between. The germline V gene has CDR1 KGHSH and CDR2 LQKENI. The CDR3 length is 12 residues. CDR3 sequence (DNA): TGTGCCAGCTCACCGGAAGACAGCGAGCAGTACTTC. Translated: CASSPEDSEQYF.

This clone was seen once. The gene calls are TRBV7-2 and TRBJ1-1, with D possibly being TRBD1 (5 bases). From germline, CDR1 is SGHTA and CDR2 FQGNSA. CDR3 size: 16 residues. Trimming removed 5 bases from V and 0 bases from J, with 16 bases in between. CDR3 nucleotide sequence: TGTGCCAGCAGCAAACGGGGACTGGTGATGAACACTGAAGCTTTCTTT. It specifies CASSKRGLVMNTEAFF.

The chain recombines TRBV14 with TRBJ2-7, with 8 bases identical to TRBD2. Germline V lookup: CDR1 SGHDN, CDR2 FVKESK. This CDR3 contains 16 residues. V was clipped by 1 base and J by 5 bases; unmatched bases: 10. The CDR3 DNA follows: TGTGCCAGCAGCCAAGCCCGGGGGGGGCTGAGGGACGAGCAGTACTTC. It yields the protein CASSQARGGLRDEQYF. The complete variable domain, with remaining parts taken from reference TRBV14 and TRBJ2-7, reads EAGVTQFPSHSVIEKGQTVTLRCDPISGHDNLYWYRRVMGKEIKFLLHFVKESKQDESGMPNNRFLAERTGGTYSTLKVQPAELEDSGVYFCASSQARGGLRDEQYFGPGTRLTVT.

CDR3 amino acids: CATSSGDRDANEKLFF. DNA for the CDR3: TGTGCCACCAGCAGCGGGGACAGGGACGCTAATGAAAAACTGTTTTTT. V gene TRBV15 combines with J gene TRBJ1-4; 9 nucleotides align to TRBD1. Per the germline V gene, CDR1 is LNHNV and CDR2 is YYDKDF (reference sequence). The CDR3 sequence is 16 residues long. Trimming cost V 3 bases and J 3 bases; bases outside gene matches: 5.

The chain uses TRBV4-2 and TRBJ1-1, with 7 bases aligning to TRBD1. CDR3 length: 14 residues. V trimming: 2 bases; J trimming: 3 bases; junction bases outside the gene matches: 3. Germline V gene sequence: CDR1 LGHNA, CDR2 YNFKEQ. CDR3 loop: CASSQRTGYTEAFF. CDR3 DNA: TGTGCCAGCAGCCAAAGGACAGGATACACTGAAGCTTTCTTT.

The chain recombines TRBV11-2 with TRBJ1-6; TRBD1 is a possible D gene (5 bases). V was pared by 2 bases and J by 8 bases, with 13 bases between. CDR3 size: 15 residues. Germline CDR1 reads SGHAT; CDR2 reads FQNNGV. The CDR3 nucleotides are TGTGCCAGCAGCTTATTGGGGCAGGGCGATTCACCCCTCCACTTT. It is translated as CASSLLGQGDSPLHF. The whole variable domain, remainder taken from reference TRBV11-2 and TRBJ1-6, is EAGVAQSPRYKIIEKRQSVAFWCNPISGHATLYWYQQILGQGPKLLIQFQNNGVVDDSQLPKDRFSAERLKGVDSTLKIQPAKLEDSAVYLCASSLLGQGDSPLHFGNGTRLTVT.

The chain uses TRBV5-6 and TRBJ1-5; 7 bases are a match to TRBD1. This CDR3 spans 16 amino acids. The junction had 7 bases not matched to a gene; V was cut back by 4 bases and J by 0 bases. Germline V gene data show CDR1 as SGHDT and CDR2 as YYEEEE. The CDR3 region is CASSRDRDVSNQPQHF. The CDR3 region has the DNA TGTGCCAGCAGCCGAGACAGGGATGTTAGCAATCAGCCCCAGCATTTT.

As for this clone: Other DNA sequences from this sample encode an identical CDR3 as well. This chain links TRBV9 with TRBJ1-3; D unresolved. Germline CDR1 SGDLS, CDR2 YYNGEE. V was clipped by 4 bases and J by 0 bases, with 11 bases between them. The CDR3 length is 15 residues. For the CDR3, the DNA is TGTGCCAGCAGCCCAGGTGCCTTCTCTGGAAACACCATATATTTT. This translates into CASSPGAFSGNTIYF.

The chain combines TRBV19 with TRBJ1-5; D gene unclear. The V gene's germline CDR1 is LNHDA and CDR2 SQIVND (reference sequence). The V end lost 3 bases, the J end lost 0 bases, and 12 bases lay between the germline ends. The CDR3 has 16 amino acids. CDR3 amino acids: CASSMWAVYSNQPQHF. The CDR3 bases are TGTGCCAGTAGTATGTGGGCCGTATATAGCAATCAGCCCCAGCATTTT.